This TCR beta chain stems from a study of blood T cells in healthy people across ages. General study results and limits: Strong correlation linked observed beta diversity and percent naive T cells.

Alongside a J-beta primer mix, a sample-barcoded 5' primer served in a second PCR lasting roughly 7 to 12 cycles. A single record per CDR3 protein comes from TCRdb applying MiXCR to the 5' RACE reads. The table lists roughly 800,000 distinct CDR3 sequences, around 24% of them singletons. This CDR3 has 14 residues. The germline V and J ends were trimmed by 3 bases and 3 bases, with 9 bases remaining between them. Turning to this clonotype: Its specificity is not known.

The sample was also linked to a second study, of T cells of mothers and their children.

This clonotype was sampled from a boy aged 5-17 years in good health. Sequencing was done on a sample of blood. This chain uses TRBV12-3 or TRBV12-4 with TRBJ1-5; D remains unclear. The CDR3 DNA reads TGTGCCAGCAGTTTTAACAGCCCCAATCAGCCCCAGCATTTT. Encoded protein: CASSFNSPNQPQHF.